Presented here are 7 T cell receptor beta chains from one specimen sequenced in a study of CD39 and CD103 CD8 tumor-infiltrating T cells. The table came from immunoSEQ multiplex PCR; TCRdb's copy has only in-frame clones and leaves some out. The sample has roughly 800 clones; less than 75% are singletons. The sample comprised CD39- CD103+ CD8+ T cells sorted from the tumor. Subset meaning: CD103+CD39- single-positive CD45RA- CD8 T cells. These receptors came from a human donor with head and neck squamous cell carcinoma.

This clone was observed a few times. This sequence joins TRBV5-4 and TRBJ1-4, with a weak D call TRBD1 (5 bases). V gave up 0 bases and J gave up 7 bases, with 16 bases separating them. The V gene's germline CDR1 is SGHNT and CDR2 YYREEE (reference sequence). CDR3 length equals 16 residues. The CDR3 region has the DNA TGTGCCAGCAGCTTGGGTGGGGGTCCAAGCGGTGAAAAACTGTTTTTT. Encoded protein: CASSLGGGPSGEKLFF. The whole variable domain, filled in from reference TRBV5-4 and TRBJ1-4, reads ETGVTQSPTHLIKTRGQQVTLRCSSQSGHNTVSWYQQALGQGPQFIFQYYREEENGRGNFPPRFSGLQFPNYSSELNVNALELDDSALYLCASSLGGGPSGEKLFFGSGTQLSVL.

This clone was recorded only once. The chain links TRBV28 to TRBJ2-4; D gene unclear. The CDR3 spans 15 residues. Germline lookup yields CDR1 MDHEN and CDR2 SYDVKM. The ends were cut back, 4 bases at V and 2 bases at J, with 12 bases in the middle. The DNA for the CDR3 is TGTGCCAGCAGTTCCACGGACGGATCCAAAAACATTCAGTACTTC. As protein: CASSSTDGSKNIQYF.

The chain combines TRBV5-1 with TRBJ2-5, with TRBD1 identical over 8 bases. Per germline, CDR1 SGHRS and CDR2 YFSETQ. The CDR3 length is 13 residues. Germline trimming cut 4 bases from V and 5 bases from J; bases unmatched to any gene: 4. CDR3 sequence reads: CASSPSGGETQYF. In DNA form, the CDR3 reads TGCGCCAGCAGCCCGTCAGGGGGCGAGACCCAGTACTTC.

The CDR3 is CASSLAGTDYGYTF. For the CDR3, the DNA is TGTGCCAGCAGCTTAGCAGGGACGGACTATGGCTACACCTTC. V and J are TRBV7-9 and TRBJ1-2; the D gene is possibly TRBD1 (5 bases). The CDR3 consists of 14 residues. Germline assignment: CDR1 SEHNR and CDR2 FQNEAQ (reference sequence). Trimming took 0 bases from V and 3 from J, leaving 8 bases between them.

The rearrangement joins TRBV6-4 to TRBJ2-7; 7 nucleotides match TRBD1. V shed 2 bases and J 3 bases; nucleotides not matched to a gene: 4. Germline V gene sequence: CDR1 MRHNA, CDR2 SNTAGT. CDR3 length: 14 amino acids. CDR3 sequence: CASSDDRDIYEQYF. CDR3 DNA: TGTGCCAGCAGTGACGACAGGGACATCTACGAGCAGTACTTC.

This rearrangement joins TRBV27 to TRBJ1-6, with unresolved D. V was trimmed by 6 bases and J by 5 bases, leaving 26 bases between them. The germline V gene has CDR1 MNHEY and CDR2 SMNVEV (reference sequence). This CDR3 region has 19 residues. CDR3: CASRPTTAFGYMHNSPLHF. CDR3 bases: TGTGCCAGCAGACCGACAACTGCTTTTGGATATATGCATAATTCACCCCTCCACTTT.

The table lists this clone with a count of one. This rearrangement joins TRBV11-2 to TRBJ2-5; D uncertain. There are 15 residues in the CDR3. Germline V gives CDR1 SGHAT, CDR2 FQNNGV. Trimming stripped 5 bases from V and 1 base from J, with 14 bases between. The CDR3 spells CASSPNMKTQETQYF. CDR3 bases: TGTGCCAGCAGCCCTAACATGAAAACCCAAGAGACCCAGTACTTC.